The source of this TCR beta chain is a study of CD8 T cells in ankylosing spondylitis (dated by TCRdb to between 2016 and 2019). As for the study more broadly: The study profiled T cell receptor beta repertoires in healthy donors and ankylosing spondylitis patients to find disease-linked TCR variants. Peripheral blood was sampled, and synovial fluid was additionally collected from ankylosing spondylitis patients. In total, the full study cohort was made up of some 110 healthy donors and 25 to 30 ankylosing spondylitis patients. Here is what the overall study found, with its caveats: The disease-linked clones were reported as significantly enriched in matched synovial fluid samples from ankylosing spondylitis patients. A CD8+ phenotype was shown by the disease-linked clones, which were found at relatively low frequencies in peripheral blood. Blood from ankylosing spondylitis patients appeared to be characterized by a TCR beta motif composed of under ten highly homologous amino acid variants. Some motif variants had previously been reported in the synovial fluid and blood of reactive arthritis patients, which suggests shared mechanisms of disease initiation.

V sheds 1 base and J sheds 0 bases, leaving 11 bases between their ends. The germline V gene (reference sequence) sets CDR1 to LNHNV and CDR2 to YYDKDF. From its cysteine to its phenylalanine, the CDR3 spans 16 amino acids. CDR3 DNA is the only sequence kept; it has 48 bases, read in frame from the first base. About this clonotype: Its antigen is still unknown. There are no base qualities to consult, and no much larger clone falls within one base.

Sequencing was performed on an Illumina HiSeq 2500. Quantitative 5'-RACE with molecular barcodes was the method used to prepare the TCR beta libraries. Regarding the original processing steps: A new computational method, built on a probabilistic model of VDJ rearrangement, was used to identify disease-linked TCR variants. TCRdb reprocessed the public reads (quality trimming at Q25 with fastp, clone calling with MiXCR) and kept in-frame beta chains. Duplicate CDR3 protein sequences are folded into a single record with the most common DNA and genes. The authors' filters were not applied to this entry. The sample table contains more than 650,000 distinct CDR3 sequences; only one count was recorded for about 10% of them. In total, the top ten clones hold about 0.49% of the sample.

The rearranged segments are TRBV15 and TRBJ2-3; 5 matching bases give a weak D call of TRBD1. The sequencing sample was made of blood, either unsorted or a sorted T cell fraction (not recorded which). The TCR originated in a male donor with ankylosing spondylitis. The DNA sequence is as follows: TGTGCCACCAGCAGAGTCCCGGACATTAGCACAGATACGCAGTATTTT. This yields the protein CATSRVPDISTDTQYF.